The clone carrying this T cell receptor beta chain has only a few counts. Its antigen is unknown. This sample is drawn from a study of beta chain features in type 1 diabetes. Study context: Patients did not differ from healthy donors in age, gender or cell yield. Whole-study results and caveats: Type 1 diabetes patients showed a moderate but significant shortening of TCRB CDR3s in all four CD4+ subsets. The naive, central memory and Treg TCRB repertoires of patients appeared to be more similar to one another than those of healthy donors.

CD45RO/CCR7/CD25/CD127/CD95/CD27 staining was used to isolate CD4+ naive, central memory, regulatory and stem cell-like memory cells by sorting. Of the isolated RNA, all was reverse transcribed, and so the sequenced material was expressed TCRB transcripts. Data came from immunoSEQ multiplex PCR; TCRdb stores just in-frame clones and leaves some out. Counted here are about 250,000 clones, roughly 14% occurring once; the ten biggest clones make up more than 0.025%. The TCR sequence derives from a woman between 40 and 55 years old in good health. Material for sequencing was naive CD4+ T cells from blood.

The DNA for the CDR3 is TGTGCCAGCTCAAACGGGTTATACTCCTACGAGCAGTACTTC. Protein sequence: CASSNGLYSYEQYF. The chain recombines TRBV18 with TRBJ2-7; D is unresolved. V lost 5 bases, J lost 0 bases, and 11 bases lay in between. This CDR3 spans 14 amino acids. CDR1 and CDR2 from the germline V gene are KGHSH and LQKENI.